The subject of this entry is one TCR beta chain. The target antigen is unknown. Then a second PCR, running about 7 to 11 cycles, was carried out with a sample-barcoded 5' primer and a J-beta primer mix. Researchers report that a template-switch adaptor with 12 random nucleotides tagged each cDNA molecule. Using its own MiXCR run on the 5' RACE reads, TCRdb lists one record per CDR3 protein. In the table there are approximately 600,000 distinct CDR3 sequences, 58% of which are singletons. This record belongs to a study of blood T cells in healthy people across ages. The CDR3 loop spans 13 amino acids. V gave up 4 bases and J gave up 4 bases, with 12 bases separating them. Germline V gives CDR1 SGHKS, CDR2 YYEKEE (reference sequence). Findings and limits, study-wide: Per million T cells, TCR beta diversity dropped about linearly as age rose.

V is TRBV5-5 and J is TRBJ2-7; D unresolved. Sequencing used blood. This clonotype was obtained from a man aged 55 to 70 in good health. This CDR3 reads CASSPQGRYEQYF. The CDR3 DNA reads TGTGCCAGCAGCCCGCAAGGACGGTACGAGCAGTACTTC.